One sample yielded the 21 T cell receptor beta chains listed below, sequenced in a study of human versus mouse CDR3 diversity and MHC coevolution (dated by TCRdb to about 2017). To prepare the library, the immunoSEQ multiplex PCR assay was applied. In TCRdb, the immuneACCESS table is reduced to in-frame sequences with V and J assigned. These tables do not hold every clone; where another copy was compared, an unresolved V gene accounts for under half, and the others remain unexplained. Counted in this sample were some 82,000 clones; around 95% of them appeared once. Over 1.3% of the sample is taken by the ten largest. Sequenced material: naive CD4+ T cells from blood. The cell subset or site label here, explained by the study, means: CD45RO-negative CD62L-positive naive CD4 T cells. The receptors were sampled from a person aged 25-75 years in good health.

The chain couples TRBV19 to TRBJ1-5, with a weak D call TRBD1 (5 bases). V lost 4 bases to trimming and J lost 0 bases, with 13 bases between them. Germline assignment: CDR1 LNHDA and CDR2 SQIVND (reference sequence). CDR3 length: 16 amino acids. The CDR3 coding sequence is TGTGCCAGTAGTACGCCTCGGACATATAGCAATCAGCCCCAGCATTTT. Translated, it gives CASSTPRTYSNQPQHF.

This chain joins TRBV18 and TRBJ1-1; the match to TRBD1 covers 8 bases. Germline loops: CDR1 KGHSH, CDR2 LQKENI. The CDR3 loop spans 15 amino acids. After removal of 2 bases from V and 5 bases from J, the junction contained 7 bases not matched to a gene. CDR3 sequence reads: CASSPGQGFSTEAFF. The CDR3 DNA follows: TGTGCCAGCTCACCAGGACAGGGATTCTCGACTGAAGCTTTCTTT. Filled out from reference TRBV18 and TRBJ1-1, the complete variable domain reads NAGVMQNPRHLVRRRGQEARLRCSPMKGHSHVYWYRQLPEEGLKFMVYLQKENIIDESGMPKERFSAEFPKEGPSILRIQQVVRGDSAAYFCASSPGQGFSTEAFFGQGTRLTVV.

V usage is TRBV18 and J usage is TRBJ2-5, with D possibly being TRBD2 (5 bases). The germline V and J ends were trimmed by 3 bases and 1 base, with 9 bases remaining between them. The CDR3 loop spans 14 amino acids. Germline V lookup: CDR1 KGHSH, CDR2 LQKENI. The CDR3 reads CASSPRRGQETQYF. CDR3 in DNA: TGTGCCAGCTCACCTCGCCGGGGCCAAGAGACCCAGTACTTC.

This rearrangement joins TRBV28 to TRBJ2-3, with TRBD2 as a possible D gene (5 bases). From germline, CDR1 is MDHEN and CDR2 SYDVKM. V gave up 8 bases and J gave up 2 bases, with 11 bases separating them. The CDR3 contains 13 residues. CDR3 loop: CASRPGVTDTQYF. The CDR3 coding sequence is TGTGCCAGCCGGCCCGGGGTCACAGATACGCAGTATTTT.

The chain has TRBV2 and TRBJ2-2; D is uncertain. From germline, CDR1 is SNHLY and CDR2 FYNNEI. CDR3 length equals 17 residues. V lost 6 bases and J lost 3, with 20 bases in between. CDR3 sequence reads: CASRPLGLSQYTGELFF. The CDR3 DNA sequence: TGTGCCAGCAGGCCCCTGGGCCTTTCCCAATACACCGGGGAGCTGTTTTTT.

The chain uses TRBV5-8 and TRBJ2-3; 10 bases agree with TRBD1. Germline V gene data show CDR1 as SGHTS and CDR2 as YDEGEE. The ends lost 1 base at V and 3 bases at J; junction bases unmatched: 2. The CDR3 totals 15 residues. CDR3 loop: CASSLLGQGTDTQYF. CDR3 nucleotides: TGTGCCAGCAGCTTGCTGGGACAGGGGACAGATACGCAGTATTTT. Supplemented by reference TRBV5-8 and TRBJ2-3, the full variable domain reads EAGVTQSPTHLIKTRGQQATLRCSPISGHTSVYWYQQALGLGLQFLLWYDEGEERNRGNFPPRFSGRQFPNYSSELNVNALELEDSALYLCASSLLGQGTDTQYFGPGTRLTVL.

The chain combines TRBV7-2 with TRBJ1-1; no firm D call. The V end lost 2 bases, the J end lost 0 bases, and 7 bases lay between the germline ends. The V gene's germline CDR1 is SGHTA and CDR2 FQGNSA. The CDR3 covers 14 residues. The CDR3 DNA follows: TGTGCCAGCAGCTTAAGCACAGTGAACACTGAAGCTTTCTTT. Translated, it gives CASSLSTVNTEAFF.

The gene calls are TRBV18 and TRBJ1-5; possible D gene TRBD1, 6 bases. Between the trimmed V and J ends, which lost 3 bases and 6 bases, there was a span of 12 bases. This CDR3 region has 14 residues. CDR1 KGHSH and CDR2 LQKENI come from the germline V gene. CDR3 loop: CASSPSGETQPQHF. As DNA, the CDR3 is TGTGCCAGCTCACCTTCAGGGGAGACTCAGCCCCAGCATTTT.

The CDR3 sequence: CASPRGTEAFF. The DNA for the CDR3 is TGTGCCAGCCCCAGGGGAACTGAAGCTTTCTTT. The V and J genes are TRBV7-2 and TRBJ1-1, with D perhaps matching TRBD1 (6 bases). Trimming shortened V by 8 bases and J by 5 bases, and 9 bases separated the two germline ends. The CDR3 length is 11 residues. In germline, CDR1 is SGHTA, CDR2 FQGNSA.

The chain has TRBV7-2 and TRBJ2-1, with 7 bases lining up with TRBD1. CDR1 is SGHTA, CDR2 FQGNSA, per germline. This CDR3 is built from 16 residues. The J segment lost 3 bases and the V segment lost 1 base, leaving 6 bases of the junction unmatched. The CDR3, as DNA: TGTGCCAGCAGCTTAGACGGAACAGGGGTCTACAATGAGCAGTTCTTC. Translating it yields CASSLDGTGVYNEQFF.

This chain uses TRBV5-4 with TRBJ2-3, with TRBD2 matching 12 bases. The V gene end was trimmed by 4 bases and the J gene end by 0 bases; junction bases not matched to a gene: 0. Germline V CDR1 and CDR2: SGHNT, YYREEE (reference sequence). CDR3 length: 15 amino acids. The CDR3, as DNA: TGTGCCAGCAGCGGGACTAGCGGGAGCACAGATACGCAGTATTTT. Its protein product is CASSGTSGSTDTQYF.

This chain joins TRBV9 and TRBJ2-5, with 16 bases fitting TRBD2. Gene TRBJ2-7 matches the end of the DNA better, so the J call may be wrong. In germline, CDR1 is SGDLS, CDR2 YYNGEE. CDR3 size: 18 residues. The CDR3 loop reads CASSLGTSGRALYYEQYF. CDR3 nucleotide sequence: TGTGCCAGCAGCCTCGGGACTAGCGGGAGGGCCCTCTACTACGAGCAGTACTTC.

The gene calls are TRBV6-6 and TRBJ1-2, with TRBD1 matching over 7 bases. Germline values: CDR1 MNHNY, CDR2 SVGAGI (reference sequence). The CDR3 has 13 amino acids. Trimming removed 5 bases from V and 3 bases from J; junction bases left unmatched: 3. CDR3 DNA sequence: TGTGCCAGCAGTCAACAGGGGCACTATGGCTACACCTTC. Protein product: CASSQQGHYGYTF.

In DNA, the CDR3 is TGTGCCAGCAGCGTAGGAACTATTCTCACAGATACGCAGTATTTT. Its protein product is CASSVGTILTDTQYF. This chain links TRBV9 with TRBJ2-3; D remains unclear. Germline CDR1 SGDLS, CDR2 YYNGEE. The CDR3 length is 15 residues. Trimming removed 0 bases from V and 2 bases from J, with 10 bases in between.

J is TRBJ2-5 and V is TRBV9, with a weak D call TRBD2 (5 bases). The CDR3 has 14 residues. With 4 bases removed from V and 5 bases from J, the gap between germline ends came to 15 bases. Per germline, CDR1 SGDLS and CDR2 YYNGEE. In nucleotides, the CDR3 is TGTGCCAGCAGCACGAGAGGAGGCGGTGAGACCCAGTACTTC. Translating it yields CASSTRGGGETQYF. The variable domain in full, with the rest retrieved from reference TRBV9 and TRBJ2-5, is DSGVTQTPKHLITATGQRVTLRCSPRSGDLSVYWYQQSLDQGLQFLIQYYNGEERAKGNILERFSAQQFPDLHSELNLSSLELGDSALYFCASSTRGGGETQYFGPGTRLLVL.

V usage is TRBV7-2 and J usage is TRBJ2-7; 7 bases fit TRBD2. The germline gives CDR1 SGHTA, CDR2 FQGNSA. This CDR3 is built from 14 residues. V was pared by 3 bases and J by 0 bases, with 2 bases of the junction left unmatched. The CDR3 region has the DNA TGTGCCAGCAGCTTTGGGGGGGACTCCTACGAGCAGTACTTC. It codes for CASSFGGDSYEQYF.

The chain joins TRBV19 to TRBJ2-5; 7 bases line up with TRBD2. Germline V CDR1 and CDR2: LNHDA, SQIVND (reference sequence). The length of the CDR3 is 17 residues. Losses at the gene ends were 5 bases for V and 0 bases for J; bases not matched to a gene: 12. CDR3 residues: CASSLRSSGMYQETQYF. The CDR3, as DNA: TGTGCCAGTAGTTTAAGGAGCAGCGGGATGTACCAAGAGACCCAGTACTTC.

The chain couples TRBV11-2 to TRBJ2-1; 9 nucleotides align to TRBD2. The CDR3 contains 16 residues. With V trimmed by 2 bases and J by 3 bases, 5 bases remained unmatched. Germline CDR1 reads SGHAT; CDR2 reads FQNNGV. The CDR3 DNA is TGTGCCAGCAGCTTATTGGCGGGAGGGTTCTACAATGAGCAGTTCTTC. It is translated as CASSLLAGGFYNEQFF.

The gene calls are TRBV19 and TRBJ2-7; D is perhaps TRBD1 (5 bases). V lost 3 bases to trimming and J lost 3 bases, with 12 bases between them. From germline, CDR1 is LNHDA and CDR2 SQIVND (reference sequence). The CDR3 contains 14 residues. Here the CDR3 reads CASSIGDSNYEQYF. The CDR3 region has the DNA TGTGCCAGTAGTATTGGAGACAGTAACTACGAGCAGTACTTC.

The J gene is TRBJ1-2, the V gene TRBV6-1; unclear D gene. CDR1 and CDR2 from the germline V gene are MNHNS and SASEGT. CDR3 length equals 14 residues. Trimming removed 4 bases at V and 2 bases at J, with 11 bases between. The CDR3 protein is CASSAEGRNYGYTF. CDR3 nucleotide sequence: TGTGCCAGCAGTGCCGAGGGTAGGAACTATGGCTACACCTTC.

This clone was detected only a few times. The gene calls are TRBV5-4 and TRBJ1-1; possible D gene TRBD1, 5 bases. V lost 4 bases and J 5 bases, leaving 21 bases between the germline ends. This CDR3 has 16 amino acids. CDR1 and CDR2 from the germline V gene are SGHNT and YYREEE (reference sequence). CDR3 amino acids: CASSPGGGGPRTEAFF. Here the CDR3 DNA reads TGTGCCAGCAGCCCCGGTGGGGGGGGTCCCCGAACTGAAGCTTTCTTT. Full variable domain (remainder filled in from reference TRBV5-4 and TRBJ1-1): ETGVTQSPTHLIKTRGQQVTLRCSSQSGHNTVSWYQQALGQGPQFIFQYYREEENGRGNFPPRFSGLQFPNYSSELNVNALELDDSALYLCASSPGGGGPRTEAFFGQGTRLTVV.